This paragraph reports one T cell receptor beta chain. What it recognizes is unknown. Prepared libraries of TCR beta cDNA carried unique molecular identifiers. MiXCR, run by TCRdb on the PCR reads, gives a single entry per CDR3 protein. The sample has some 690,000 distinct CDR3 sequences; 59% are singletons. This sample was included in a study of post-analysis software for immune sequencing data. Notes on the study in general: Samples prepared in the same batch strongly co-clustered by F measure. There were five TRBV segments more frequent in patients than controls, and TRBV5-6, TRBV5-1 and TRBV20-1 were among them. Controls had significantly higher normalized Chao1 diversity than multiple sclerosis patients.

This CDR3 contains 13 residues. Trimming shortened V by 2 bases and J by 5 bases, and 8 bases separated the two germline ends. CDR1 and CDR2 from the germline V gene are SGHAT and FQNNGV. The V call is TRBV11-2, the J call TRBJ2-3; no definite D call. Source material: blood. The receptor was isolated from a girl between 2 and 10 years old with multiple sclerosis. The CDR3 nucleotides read TGTGCCAGCAGCTTAACGAGGATAGATACGCAGTATTTT. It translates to CASSLTRIDTQYF.